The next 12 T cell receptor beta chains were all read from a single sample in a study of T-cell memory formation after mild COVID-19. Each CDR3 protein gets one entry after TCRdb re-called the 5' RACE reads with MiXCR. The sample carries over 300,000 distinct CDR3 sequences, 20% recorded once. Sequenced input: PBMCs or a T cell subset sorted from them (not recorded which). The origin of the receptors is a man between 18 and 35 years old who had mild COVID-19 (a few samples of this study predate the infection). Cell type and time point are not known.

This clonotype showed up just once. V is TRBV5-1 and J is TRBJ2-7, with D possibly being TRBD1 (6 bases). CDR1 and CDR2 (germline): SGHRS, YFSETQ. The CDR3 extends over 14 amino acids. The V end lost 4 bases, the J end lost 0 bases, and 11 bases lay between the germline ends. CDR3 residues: CASSTNRASYEQYV. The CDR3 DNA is TGCGCCAGCAGCACGAACAGGGCCTCCTACGAGCAGTACGTC.

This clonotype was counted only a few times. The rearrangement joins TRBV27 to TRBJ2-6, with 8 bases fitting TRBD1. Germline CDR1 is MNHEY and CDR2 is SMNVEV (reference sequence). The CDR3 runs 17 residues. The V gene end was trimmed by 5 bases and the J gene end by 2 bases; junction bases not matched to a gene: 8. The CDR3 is CASSPQGALAGANVLTF. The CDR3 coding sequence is TGTGCCAGCAGTCCCCAGGGGGCGCTGGCTGGGGCCAACGTCCTGACTTTC.

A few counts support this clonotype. Here the CDR3 reads CASKASGGADTQYF. CDR3 bases: TGTGCCAGCAAGGCTAGCGGGGGTGCCGATACGCAGTATTTT. This chain uses TRBV6-5 with TRBJ2-3; 10 bases are a match to TRBD2. V lost 7 bases to trimming and J lost 6 bases; unmatched junction nucleotides: 7. The CDR3 loop spans 14 amino acids. Germline V gives CDR1 MNHEY, CDR2 SVGAGI.

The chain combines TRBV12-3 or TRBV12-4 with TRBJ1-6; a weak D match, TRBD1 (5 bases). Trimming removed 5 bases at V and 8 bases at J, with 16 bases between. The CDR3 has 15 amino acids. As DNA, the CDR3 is TGTGCCAGCAGTAGGGGAGGGGTAGGGCATTCACCCCTCCACTTT. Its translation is CASSRGGVGHSPLHF.

CDR3 loop: CASRDRVGGYTF. The DNA for the CDR3 is TGTGCCAGCAGAGACAGGGTCGGCGGCTACACCTTC. This rearrangement joins TRBV2 to TRBJ1-2; 7 nucleotides line up with TRBD1. The germline CDR1 and CDR2 sequences are SNHLY and FYNNEI. Germline trimming cut 6 bases from V and 8 bases from J; bases unmatched to any gene: 6. The CDR3 length is 12 residues.

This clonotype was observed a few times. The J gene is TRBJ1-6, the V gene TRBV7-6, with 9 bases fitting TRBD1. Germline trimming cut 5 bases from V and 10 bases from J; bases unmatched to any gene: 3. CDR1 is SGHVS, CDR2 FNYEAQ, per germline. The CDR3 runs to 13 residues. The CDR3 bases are TGTGCCAGCAGCCGGACAGGGGTCTCACCCCTCCACTTT. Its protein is CASSRTGVSPLHF.

The CDR3 sequence is CASSDPTSGGMAQFF. The CDR3 nucleotides are TGCGCCAGCAGCGACCCAACTAGCGGGGGGATGGCGCAGTTCTTC. The chain carries TRBV4-1 and TRBJ2-1; TRBD2 agrees at 12 bases. Germline CDR1 is MGHRA and CDR2 is YSYEKL. The CDR3 sequence is 15 residues long. V gave up 5 bases and J gave up 12 bases; unmatched junction bases: 11.

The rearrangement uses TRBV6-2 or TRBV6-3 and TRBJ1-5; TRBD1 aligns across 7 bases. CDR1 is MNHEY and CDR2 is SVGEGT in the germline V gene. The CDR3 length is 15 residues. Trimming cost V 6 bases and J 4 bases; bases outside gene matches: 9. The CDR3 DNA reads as TGTGCCAGCAGCCCGAGGGACAGAATAAATCAGCCCCAGCATTTT. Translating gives CASSPRDRINQPQHF.

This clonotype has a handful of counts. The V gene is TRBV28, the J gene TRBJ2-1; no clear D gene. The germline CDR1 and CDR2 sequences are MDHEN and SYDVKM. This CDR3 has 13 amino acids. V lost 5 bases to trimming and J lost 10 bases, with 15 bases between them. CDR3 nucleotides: TGTGCCAGCAGTGCGACTTCTCACGGCGAGCAGTTCTTC. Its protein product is CASSATSHGEQFF.

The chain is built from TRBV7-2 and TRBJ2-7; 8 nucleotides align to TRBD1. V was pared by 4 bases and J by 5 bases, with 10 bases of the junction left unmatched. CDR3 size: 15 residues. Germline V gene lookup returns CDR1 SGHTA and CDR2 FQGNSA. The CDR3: CASSSSRDRSHEQYV. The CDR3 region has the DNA TGTGCCAGCAGCTCAAGCCGGGACAGGAGCCACGAGCAGTACGTC.

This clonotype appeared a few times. The CDR3 coding sequence is TGTGCCAGCGGACTCCGGGGGGCCAAAAACATTCAGTACTTC. Its translation: CASGLRGAKNIQYF. The genes are TRBV3-1 and TRBJ2-4; possibly TRBD2 for D (6 bases). Between the trimmed V and J ends, which lost 8 bases and 1 base, there was a span of 12 bases. Per germline, CDR1 LGHDT and CDR2 YNNKEL (reference sequence). This CDR3 contains 14 residues.

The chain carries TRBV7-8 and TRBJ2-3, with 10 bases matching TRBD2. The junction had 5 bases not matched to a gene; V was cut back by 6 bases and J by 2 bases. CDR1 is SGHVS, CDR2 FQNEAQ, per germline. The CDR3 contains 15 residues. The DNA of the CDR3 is TGTGCCAGCAGATACGGACTAGCGGCCACAGATACGCAGTATTTT. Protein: CASRYGLAATDTQYF.